This entry lists 32 T cell receptor beta chains sequenced from one sample in a study of cytomegalovirus exposure and HLA in healthy donors. PCR primers comprised 60 Vbeta and 13 Jbeta primers. TCRdb's table, derived via immunoSEQ multiplex PCR, lists solely in-frame clones and lacks some. The sample records under 150,000 clones, 82% being singletons. Sequencing used PBMCs. These receptors were taken from a male donor in good health and CMV-seropositive.

The chain has TRBV7-2 and TRBJ2-5, with D possibly matching TRBD2 (6 bases). Germline V lookup: CDR1 SGHTA, CDR2 FQGNSA. The CDR3 is made up of 17 amino acids. V lost 7 bases and J lost 2, with 23 bases in between. The CDR3 region has the DNA TGTGCCAGCACCCCGGCCATAGGAGGGGCAGGGCAAGAGACCCAGTACTTC. Translating it yields CASTPAIGGAGQETQYF.

The chain carries TRBV28 and TRBJ1-2; D unresolved. Germline assignment: CDR1 MDHEN and CDR2 SYDVKM. With 6 bases removed from V and 1 base from J, the gap between germline ends came to 6 bases. The CDR3 has 12 residues. The CDR3 sequence: CASRSINYGYTF. The CDR3 nucleotides read TGTGCCAGCAGGTCCATTAACTATGGCTACACCTTC.

This rearrangement joins TRBV15 to TRBJ2-2; the D gene is possibly TRBD1 (6 bases). Trimming left V 1 base short and J 7 bases short, with 7 bases between. CDR3 size: 13 residues. The germline gives CDR1 LNHNV, CDR2 YYDKDF (reference sequence). The chain's CDR3 is CATSRVRGGELFF. As DNA, the CDR3 is TGTGCCACCAGCAGAGTCAGGGGCGGGGAGCTGTTTTTT. The whole variable domain, filled in from reference TRBV15 and TRBJ2-2, reads DAMVIQNPRYQVTQFGKPVTLSCSQTLNHNVMYWYQQKSSQAPKLLFHYYDKDFNNEADTPDNFQSRRPNTSFCFLDIRSPGLGDTAMYLCATSRVRGGELFFGEGSRLTVL.

This chain joins TRBV20-1 and TRBJ2-7; 9 nucleotides align to TRBD1. This CDR3 spans 11 amino acids. Trimming at V came to 5 bases and at J to 6 bases, leaving 2 bases not matched to a gene. Germline-derived CDR1 and CDR2 are DFQATT and SNEGSKA (reference sequence). CDR3 nucleotides: TGCAGTGCTCGACAGGGGGTCGAGCAGTACTTC. This translates into CSARQGVEQYF.

The V gene is TRBV19, the J gene TRBJ2-7, with D perhaps matching TRBD1 (6 bases). The V and J ends lost 1 base and 3 bases respectively, with 13 bases between them. The CDR3 extends over 15 amino acids. CDR1 and CDR2 from the germline V gene are LNHDA and SQIVND (reference sequence). Here the CDR3 reads CASSIAKGDYYEQYF. CDR3 DNA: TGTGCCAGTAGTATAGCTAAGGGGGATTACTACGAGCAGTACTTC.

The CDR3: CASRLDRTRGYTF. CDR3 sequence (DNA): TGTGCCAGCAGATTGGACAGGACCCGTGGCTACACCTTC. J is TRBJ1-2 and V is TRBV27, with TRBD1 matching over 7 bases. The length of the CDR3 is 13 residues. V dropped 6 bases and J dropped 7; count of bases not matched to a gene: 8. The germline CDR1 and CDR2 sequences are MNHEY and SMNVEV (reference sequence).

This sequence joins TRBV7-2 and TRBJ1-1, with 7 bases aligning to TRBD1. There are 19 residues in the CDR3. V dropped 0 bases and J dropped 1; count of bases not matched to a gene: 14. The germline V gene has CDR1 SGHTA and CDR2 FQGNSA. The CDR3 DNA sequence: TGTGCCAGCAGCTTAGCTCTCGGAGCAGGGGGAGGTTGGAACACTGAAGCTTTCTTT. This encodes CASSLALGAGGGWNTEAFF.

This chain joins TRBV13 and TRBJ2-5; 11 bases match TRBD2. Germline lookup yields CDR1 PRHDT and CDR2 FYEKMQ (reference sequence). Trimming removed 4 bases from V and 4 bases from J; junction bases left unmatched: 8. The CDR3 covers 16 residues. The CDR3 DNA follows: TGTGCCAGCAGCTCAATTCTAGCGGGAGGTAGAGAGACCCAGTACTTC. Translation: CASSSILAGGRETQYF. The complete variable domain, with remaining parts taken from reference TRBV13 and TRBJ2-5, reads AAGVIQSPRHLIKEKRETATLKCYPIPRHDTVYWYQQGPGQDPQFLISFYEKMQSDKGSIPDRFSAQQFSDYHSELNMSSLELGDSALYFCASSSILAGGRETQYFGPGTRLLVL.

The DNA for the CDR3 is TGTGCCAGCAGCGTAGGAGGGACAACCCGGGACACCATATATTTT. Translating it yields CASSVGGTTRDTIYF. The V gene is TRBV9, the J gene TRBJ1-3; TRBD1 is a possible D gene (6 bases). V lost 0 bases, J lost 8 bases, and 15 bases lay in between. The CDR3 extends over 15 amino acids. Germline CDR1 reads SGDLS; CDR2 reads YYNGEE.

The chain links TRBV18 to TRBJ2-7; 7 nucleotides line up with TRBD1. Germline CDR1 and CDR2: KGHSH and LQKENI. Trimming cost V 3 bases and J 12 bases; bases outside gene matches: 26. The CDR3 spans 18 residues. Written as DNA, the CDR3 is TGTGCCAGCTCACCGCGGATACCGGGACAGAGTACCGAAGAGATGCTGTACTTC. Its translation: CASSPRIPGQSTEEMLYF.

Note on this clone: This CDR3 is also generated by other DNA sequences in the sample. V is TRBV7-9 and J is TRBJ1-1; no definite D call. The germline V gene has CDR1 SEHNR and CDR2 FQNEAQ (reference sequence). V lost 5 bases to trimming and J lost 3 bases, with 4 bases between them. This CDR3 has 11 residues. The CDR3 bases are TGTGCCAGCAGCCCCGACACTGAAGCTTTCTTT. As protein: CASSPDTEAFF. Full variable domain (outside the CDR3, taken from reference TRBV7-9 and TRBJ1-1): DTGVSQNPRHKITKRGQNVTFRCDPISEHNRLYWYRQTLGQGPEFLTYFQNEAQLEKSRLLSDRFSAERPKGSFSTLEIQRTEQGDSAMYLCASSPDTEAFFGQGTRLTVV.

V usage is TRBV7-9 and J usage is TRBJ2-1; 12 bases fit TRBD2. The CDR3 contains 15 residues. Germline-derived CDR1 and CDR2 are SEHNR and FQNEAQ (reference sequence). V lost 7 bases, J lost 6 bases, and 7 bases stayed unmatched. CDR3 coding DNA: TGTGCCAGCACCATCGGGACTAGCGGGCTCAATGAGCAGTTCTTC. Encoded protein: CASTIGTSGLNEQFF.

The gene calls are TRBV19 and TRBJ2-1; no firm D call. Germline V gives CDR1 LNHDA, CDR2 SQIVND (reference sequence). V lost 3 bases to trimming and J lost 9 bases, with 21 bases between them. The CDR3 has 16 amino acids. The CDR3 nucleotides are TGTGCCAGTAGTATTATCAGCGCTACCCTACCTCGTGAGCAGTTCTTC. It codes for CASSIISATLPREQFF.

This chain uses TRBV7-2 with TRBJ2-1; 7 nucleotides match TRBD2. Trimming took 3 bases from V and 8 from J; bases not matched to a gene: 10. This CDR3 comprises 15 residues. Looked up from germline, CDR1 is SGHTA and CDR2 is FQGNSA. The CDR3 is CASSFGREFTHEQFF. The DNA for the CDR3 is TGTGCCAGCAGCTTCGGGCGGGAGTTCACCCATGAGCAGTTCTTC.

The V and J genes are TRBV10-3 and TRBJ2-4; D might be TRBD2 (7 bases). V lost 1 base to trimming and J lost 2 bases, with 12 bases between them. Germline lookup yields CDR1 ENHRY and CDR2 SYGVKD. This CDR3 region has 16 residues. In nucleotides, the CDR3 is TGTGCCATCAGTGAGTGGGAGGGGGGTTCCAAAAACATTCAGTACTTC. Encoded protein: CAISEWEGGSKNIQYF.

In regard to this clone: One end of the junction varies from germline; a read error may be responsible. This chain joins TRBV7-9 and TRBJ2-7, with 7 bases lining up with TRBD2. Germline assignment: CDR1 SEHNR and CDR2 FQNEAQ (reference sequence). This CDR3 has 17 residues. The CDR3 region has the DNA TGTTCCAGCAGCTTACGGGTGGGGGGGGAGGCCCACTACGAGCAGTACTTC. Amino acids: CSSSLRVGGEAHYEQYF.

The chain recombines TRBV28 with TRBJ2-6, with D perhaps TRBD1 (5 bases). V lost 6 bases and J lost 0, with 21 bases in between. Per the germline V gene, CDR1 is MDHEN and CDR2 is SYDVKM. The CDR3 runs 19 residues. The CDR3 DNA reads as TGTGCCAGCAGGCATTCAGGGCTACTTGGCCCCTCTGGGGCCAACGTCCTGACTTTC. As protein: CASRHSGLLGPSGANVLTF.

This chain uses TRBV28 with TRBJ2-7, with 8 bases lining up with TRBD2. The CDR3 has 17 residues. V lost 4 bases, J lost 1 base, and 12 bases stayed unmatched. Germline V lookup: CDR1 MDHEN, CDR2 SYDVKM. The CDR3 sequence is CASSSGGGGNPSYEQYF. The CDR3 coding sequence is TGTGCCAGCAGTTCCGGGGGGGGAGGGAACCCTTCCTACGAGCAGTACTTC.

The chain combines TRBV9 with TRBJ2-1; TRBD2 agrees at 7 bases. The germline V gene encodes CDR1 SGDLS and CDR2 YYNGEE. The ends lost 0 bases at V and 0 bases at J; junction bases unmatched: 6. The CDR3 spans 17 residues. The CDR3: CASSVEVGGSSYNEQFF. CDR3 coding DNA: TGTGCCAGCAGCGTAGAAGTGGGGGGGAGCTCCTACAATGAGCAGTTCTTC.

This clone was detected a few times. V is TRBV9 and J is TRBJ2-3, with TRBD2 as a possible D gene (6 bases). V was shortened by 0 bases and J by 2 bases, with 16 bases between the two germline ends. The CDR3 is made up of 17 amino acids. Germline V gives CDR1 SGDLS, CDR2 YYNGEE. The CDR3 spells CASSVGGGTLSTDTQYF. The CDR3 DNA sequence: TGTGCCAGCAGCGTAGGAGGCGGGACCCTTTCCACAGATACGCAGTATTTT. Complete variable domain (other parts from reference TRBV9 and TRBJ2-3): DSGVTQTPKHLITATGQRVTLRCSPRSGDLSVYWYQQSLDQGLQFLIQYYNGEERAKGNILERFSAQQFPDLHSELNLSSLELGDSALYFCASSVGGGTLSTDTQYFGPGTRLTVL.

This clone was seen a few times. The chain employs TRBV5-6 and TRBJ1-2, with D possibly matching TRBD1 (6 bases). The CDR3 is made up of 15 amino acids. CDR1 is SGHDT, CDR2 YYEEEE, per germline. V shed 1 base and J shed 3 bases, with 13 bases lying between them. CDR3 nucleotide sequence: TGTGCCAGCAGCTTGAGTAACAGGGAGTACTATGGCTACACCTTC. Protein: CASSLSNREYYGYTF. The entire variable domain, with the rest obtained from reference TRBV5-6 and TRBJ1-2, is as follows: DAGVTQSPTHLIKTRGQQVTLRCSPKSGHDTVSWYQQALGQGPQFIFQYYEEEERQRGNFPDRFSGHQFPNYSSELNVNALLLGDSALYLCASSLSNREYYGYTFGSGTRLTVV.

The gene calls are TRBV30 and TRBJ1-2; 9 bases map to TRBD1. This CDR3 comprises 14 residues. Germline CDR1 and CDR2: GTSNPN and SVGIG (reference sequence). Trimming took 5 bases from V and 3 from J; bases not matched to a gene: 7. The CDR3 protein is CAWHTGGEDYGYTF. The CDR3 DNA reads as TGTGCCTGGCATACAGGGGGCGAAGACTATGGCTACACCTTC. The full variable domain, in which reference TRBV30 and TRBJ1-2 provide the parts outside the CDR3, is SQTIHQWPATLVQPVGSPLSLECTVEGTSNPNLYWYRQAAGRGLQLLFYSVGIGQISSEVPQNLSASRPQDRQFILSSKKLLLSDSGFYLCAWHTGGEDYGYTFGSGTRLTVV.

The chain carries TRBV6-5 and TRBJ1-5, with D perhaps matching TRBD1 (5 bases). With 6 bases removed from V and 6 bases from J, the gap between germline ends came to 12 bases. The CDR3 extends over 13 amino acids. Germline V lookup: CDR1 MNHEY, CDR2 SVGAGI. This CDR3 reads CASSGAGSQPQHF. The CDR3 bases are TGTGCCAGCAGCGGCGCAGGGTCTCAGCCCCAGCATTTT.

V and J are TRBV11-1 and TRBJ2-7; tentatively, D is TRBD2 (6 bases). CDR3 size: 14 residues. The V gene lost 5 bases and the J gene lost 1 base, with 12 bases spanning the gap. CDR1 SGHAT and CDR2 FQDESV come from the germline V gene (reference sequence). CDR3 loop: CASSRGDLSYEQYF. CDR3 DNA sequence: TGTGCCAGCAGCCGTGGGGACTTATCCTACGAGCAGTACTTC.

The chain recombines TRBV7-8 with TRBJ2-2; 7 nucleotides line up with TRBD1. Unmatched junction bases numbered 15, after V lost 2 bases and J lost 6 bases. Per the germline V gene, CDR1 is SGHVS and CDR2 is FQNEAQ. This CDR3 spans 18 amino acids. CDR3 in DNA: TGTGCCAGCAGCTTACTTGTAGCCGGGACAGAAATCTCCGGGGAGCTGTTTTTT. As protein: CASSLLVAGTEISGELFF.

This chain links TRBV18 with TRBJ2-5; no clear D. The germline gives CDR1 KGHSH, CDR2 LQKENI. The V end lost 2 bases, the J end lost 3 bases, and 10 bases lay between the germline ends. CDR3 length: 14 residues. The chain's CDR3 is CASSPSFQKETQYF. The CDR3 DNA follows: TGTGCCAGCTCACCATCTTTTCAGAAAGAGACCCAGTACTTC.

The genes are TRBV7-8 and TRBJ2-2; 7 bases fit TRBD2. The CDR3 is made up of 16 amino acids. Germline V lookup: CDR1 SGHVS, CDR2 FQNEAQ. V lost 3 bases and J lost 1; bases outside the gene matches: 5. The CDR3 loop reads CASSFRGGGNTGELFF. CDR3 DNA: TGTGCCAGCAGCTTTCGGGGCGGGGGGAACACCGGGGAGCTGTTTTTT.

The CDR3 DNA is TGTGCCAGCAGTTCCCCCCCGGGGCGGGAGTTCACCGGGGAGCTGTTTTTT. Residues: CASSSPPGREFTGELFF. The genes are TRBV28 and TRBJ2-2, with TRBD2 matching 7 bases. V was pared by 4 bases and J by 4 bases, with 12 bases of the junction left unmatched. Germline values: CDR1 MDHEN, CDR2 SYDVKM. This CDR3 has 17 residues.

This chain uses TRBV7-3 with TRBJ2-1; 10 bases map to TRBD2. Germline CDR1 reads SGHTA; CDR2 reads FQGTGA. The ends lost 1 base at V and 6 bases at J; junction bases unmatched: 12. This CDR3 contains 18 residues. CDR3 sequence reads: CASSLIPTGLAEINEQFF. CDR3 in DNA: TGTGCCAGCAGCTTAATTCCGACCGGACTAGCGGAGATCAATGAGCAGTTCTTC.

This chain uses TRBV7-3 with TRBJ2-1; tentative D call: TRBD2 (6 bases). The CDR3 is made up of 15 amino acids. Germline loops: CDR1 SGHTA, CDR2 FQGTGA. The ends were cut back, 5 bases at V and 6 bases at J, with 17 bases in the middle. The CDR3 spells CASSLSGTGINEQFF. The CDR3 nucleotides are TGTGCCAGCAGCCTTTCCGGGACTGGAATCAATGAGCAGTTCTTC.

The chain recombines TRBV27 with TRBJ2-7; the match to TRBD1 covers 7 bases. Trimming took 6 bases from V and 3 from J; bases not matched to a gene: 5. The germline gives CDR1 MNHEY, CDR2 SMNVEV (reference sequence). This CDR3 has 13 residues. The DNA for the CDR3 is TGTGCCAGCAGCGGGACAGCCGACTACGAGCAGTACTTC. It encodes CASSGTADYEQYF.

The chain is built from TRBV7-9 and TRBJ2-5, with unresolved D. The CDR3 runs 14 residues. Germline values: CDR1 SEHNR, CDR2 FQNEAQ (reference sequence). V lost 0 bases to trimming and J lost 2 bases, with 7 bases between them. The CDR3 region has the DNA TGTGCCAGCAGCTTAGCCAGGTTTCAAGAGACCCAGTACTTC. Amino acids: CASSLARFQETQYF.